These T cell receptor beta chains were read from a single sample in a study of blood T cell repertoires in COVID-19. Libraries were prepared by immunoSEQ multiplex PCR; TCRdb keeps only in-frame clonotypes and omits some of them. The sample has hundreds of thousands of clones; roughly nine tenths are singletons. Sequencing was done on a sample of PBMCs or T cells enriched from blood (not recorded which). Receptors originate from a woman aged 50 to 60 in a cohort exposed to, infected with or recovered from COVID-19 (not recorded which). Both conserved end residues are part of each CDR3. A D gene is named only where the DNA matches it firmly. A row's size may be missing; if present it is once, few, many or a size class.

d_call,v_call,j_call,clone_size,cdr3_aa,cdr3_nt
TRBD1,TRBV2,TRBJ1-6,-,CASGQGQSPLHF,TGTGCCAGCGGACAGGGTCAATCACCCCTCCACTTT
TRBD1,TRBV23-1,TRBJ2-6,once,CASSQSPRTGGVPGANVLTF,TGCGCCAGCAGTCAATCCCCCCGGACAGGGGGCGTCCCTGGGGCCAACGTCCTGACTTTC
-,TRBV10-3,TRBJ1-2,-,CAISTSVNYGYTF,TGTGCCATCAGTACCTCGGTAAACTATGGCTACACCTTC
TRBD1,TRBV5-1,TRBJ1-2,-,CASSGTGGNYGYTF,TGCGCCAGCAGCGGGACAGGGGGCAACTATGGCTACACCTTC
TRBD1,TRBV7-2,TRBJ2-1,-,CASSPGTGMGGFF,TGTGCCAGCAGCCCGGGGACAGGGATGGGCGGGTTCTTC
TRBD1,TRBV27,TRBJ1-4,once,CASSNNRGRVGTNEKLFF,TGTGCCAGCAGTAACAACAGGGGGCGAGTAGGAACTAATGAAAAACTGTTTTTT
-,TRBV7-2,TRBJ1-1,-,CASSLQGIELTEAFF,TGTGCCAGCAGCCTTCAGGGGATAGAACTCACTGAAGCTTTCTTT
-,TRBV28,TRBJ2-1,-,CASSTALAGEQFF,TGTGCCAGCAGTACCGCCCTAGCAGGTGAGCAGTTCTTC
TRBD1,TRBV18,TRBJ2-5,-,CASSQDRRKTQYF,TGTGCCAGCTCCCAGGACAGGAGGAAGACCCAGTACTTC
TRBD1,TRBV18,TRBJ1-1,-,CASFKGQWNTEAFF,TGTGCCAGCTTTAAGGGACAGTGGAACACTGAAGCTTTCTTT